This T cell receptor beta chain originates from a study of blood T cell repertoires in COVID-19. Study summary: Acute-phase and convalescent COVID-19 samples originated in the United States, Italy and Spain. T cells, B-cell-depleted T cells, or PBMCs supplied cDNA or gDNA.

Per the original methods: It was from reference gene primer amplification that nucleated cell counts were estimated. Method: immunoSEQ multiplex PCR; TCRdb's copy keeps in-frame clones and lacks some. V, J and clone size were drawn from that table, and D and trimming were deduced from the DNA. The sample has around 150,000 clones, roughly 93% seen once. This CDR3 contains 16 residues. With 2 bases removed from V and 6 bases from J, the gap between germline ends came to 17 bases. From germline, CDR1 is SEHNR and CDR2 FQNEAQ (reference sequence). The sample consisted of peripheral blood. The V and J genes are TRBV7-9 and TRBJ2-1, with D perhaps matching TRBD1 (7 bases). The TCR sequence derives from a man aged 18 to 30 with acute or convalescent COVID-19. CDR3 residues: CASSLSPGGLRNEQFF. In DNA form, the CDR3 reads TGTGCCAGCAGCTTATCGCCAGGGGGGCTGCGCAATGAGCAGTTCTTC.